This paragraph reports one T cell receptor beta chain. The sample is drawn from a study of blood T cell repertoires in COVID-19. Study-level background: Acute and convalescent COVID-19 specimens originated in the United States, Italy and Spain.

Assay: immunoSEQ multiplex PCR; the TCRdb copy retains only in-frame clones and omits some. The sample records tens of thousands of clones, roughly 85% being singletons. Trimming took 0 bases from V and 5 from J, leaving 4 bases between them. The length of the CDR3 is 13 residues. In germline, CDR1 is SGHTA, CDR2 FQGTGA. The gene calls are TRBV7-3 and TRBJ2-2, with unresolved D. The sequenced sample was peripheral blood. This TCR was sampled from a man in his sixties with acute or convalescent COVID-19. CDR3 nucleotide sequence: TGTGCCAGCAGCTTAACCCAGACCGGGGAGCTGTTTTTT. It is translated as CASSLTQTGELFF.